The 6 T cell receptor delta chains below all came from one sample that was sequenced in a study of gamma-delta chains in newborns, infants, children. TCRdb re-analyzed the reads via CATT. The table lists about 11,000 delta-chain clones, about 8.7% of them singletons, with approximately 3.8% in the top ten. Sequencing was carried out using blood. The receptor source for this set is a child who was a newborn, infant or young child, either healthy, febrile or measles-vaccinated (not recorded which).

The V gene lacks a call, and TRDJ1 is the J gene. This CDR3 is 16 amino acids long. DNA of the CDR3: TGTGCCTGTGACACCGTTGAAACTCCGTACACCGATAAACTCATCTTT. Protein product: CACDTVETPYTDKLIF.

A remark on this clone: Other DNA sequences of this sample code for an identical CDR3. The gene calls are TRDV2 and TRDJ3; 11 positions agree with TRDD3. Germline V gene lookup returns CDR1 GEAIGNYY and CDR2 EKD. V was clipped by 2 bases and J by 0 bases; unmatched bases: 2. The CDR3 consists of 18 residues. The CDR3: CACDILGDSSWDTRQMFF. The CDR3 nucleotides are TGTGCCTGTGACATACTGGGGGATAGCTCCTGGGACACCCGACAGATGTTTTTC.

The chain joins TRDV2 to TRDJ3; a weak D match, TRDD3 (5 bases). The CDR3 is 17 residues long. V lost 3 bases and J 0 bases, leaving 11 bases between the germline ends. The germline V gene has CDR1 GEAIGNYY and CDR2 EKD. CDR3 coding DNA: TGTGCCTGTGACCCCTCGGGGAGCTCCTGGGACACCCGACAGATGTTTTTC. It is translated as CACDPSGSSWDTRQMFF.

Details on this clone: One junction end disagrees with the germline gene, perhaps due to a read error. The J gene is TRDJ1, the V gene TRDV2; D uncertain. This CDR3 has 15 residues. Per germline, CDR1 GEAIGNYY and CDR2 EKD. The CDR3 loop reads CACDPLVGYTDRLIF. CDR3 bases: TGTGCCTGTGATCCGTTGGTTGGGTACACCGATAGACTCATCTTT.

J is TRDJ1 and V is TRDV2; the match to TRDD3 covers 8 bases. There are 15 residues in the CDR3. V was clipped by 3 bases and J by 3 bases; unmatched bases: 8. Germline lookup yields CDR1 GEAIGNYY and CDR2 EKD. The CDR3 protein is CACDPLGGPPDKLIF. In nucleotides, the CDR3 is TGTGCCTGTGACCCACTGGGGGGACCCCCCGATAAACTCATCTTT.

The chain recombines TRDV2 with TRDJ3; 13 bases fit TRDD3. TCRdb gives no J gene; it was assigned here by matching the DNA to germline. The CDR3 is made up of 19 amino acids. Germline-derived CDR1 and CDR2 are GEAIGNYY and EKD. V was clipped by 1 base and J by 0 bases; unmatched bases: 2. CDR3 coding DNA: TGTGCCTGTGACACGACTGGGGGATACGCCTCCTGGGACACCCGACAGATGTTTTTC. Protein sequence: CACDTTGGYASWDTRQMFF.